This T cell receptor beta chain was sequenced in a study of beta chain features in type 1 diabetes. Concerning this clone itself: Its antigen is undetermined.

Germline lookup yields CDR1 SGHDT and CDR2 YYEEEE. V lost 3 bases and J lost 1; bases outside the gene matches: 6. The CDR3 consists of 17 residues. Study-wide points: In all four CD4+ subsets, TCRB CDR3 length was significantly, moderately reduced in type 1 diabetes. Patients' naive, central memory and regulatory TCRB repertoires appeared more alike than those of healthy donors.

Since all of the isolated RNA was reverse transcribed, expressed TCRB transcripts were what got sequenced. This table comes from immunoSEQ multiplex PCR, and its TCRdb copy is limited to in-frame clones, with some not included. The repertoire holds hundreds of thousands of clones, with approximately 15% as singletons. The TCR originated in a man younger than 35 with type 1 diabetes. The gene calls are TRBV5-6 and TRBJ2-6; 8 nucleotides line up with TRBD1. The sample consisted of naive CD4+ T cells from blood. DNA of the CDR3: TGTGCCAGCAGCTCCGGACAGGGTTTATCTGGGGCCAACGTCCTGACTTTC. Translating it yields CASSSGQGLSGANVLTF.